This T cell receptor (beta chain) was sequenced during a study of beta chain features in type 1 diabetes. Overall study results and limits: A moderate, significant TCRB CDR3 shortening appeared in type 1 diabetes across four CD4+ subsets.

From germline, CDR1 is SGDLS and CDR2 YYNGEE. With 3 bases clipped from V and 5 bases from J, the junction kept 8 bases outside the gene matches. CDR3 length: 15 residues. Every bit of the isolated RNA underwent reverse transcription, so sequencing read expressed TCRB transcripts. Some clones are missing from TCRdb's copy, which holds only in-frame ones; the method was immunoSEQ multiplex PCR. The sample shows 600,000 to 700,000 clones, 13% of them seen only once. The table lists this clone with a few counts. No antigen is known for it. The rearrangement links TRBV9 to TRBJ1-5; 7 bases agree with TRBD1. This receptor was obtained from a young man with type 1 diabetes. The sequencing input was naive CD4+ T cells from blood. The CDR3 loop is CASSGSRGLDQPQHF. The CDR3 DNA sequence: TGTGCCAGCAGCGGATCCAGGGGGTTGGATCAGCCCCAGCATTTT.